The 28 T cell receptor beta chains reported below all come from one sample, sequenced in a study of cytomegalovirus exposure and HLA in healthy donors (dated 2017 in TCRdb). The receptor library was made with the immunoSEQ multiplex PCR assay. The multiplex PCR relied on a mix of 60 forward primers for TCR Vbeta segments and 13 reverse primers for TCR Jbeta segments. TCRdb obtained this table from immuneACCESS and retained in-frame rearrangements with V and J assigned. These tables miss some clones; where compared with another copy, unresolved V genes account for less than half of the shortfall, and the remainder is unexplained. Within this sample are roughly 130,000 clones, with roughly two thirds of them counted one time only. 1.5% to 2% of the sample belongs to the ten largest clones. The specimen was PBMCs. The origin of the receptors is a man aged 30 to 45 in good health and CMV-seropositive.

In regard to this clone: Compared with germline, one end of the junction differs, possibly owing to a read error. Written as DNA, the CDR3 is TGTGCCAGCAGCCCCCACTCGAGGGCAACTAATGAAAAATTGTTTTTT. It is translated as CASSPHSRATNEKLFF. This chain links TRBV7-2 with TRBJ1-4, with D uncertain. The CDR3 has 16 amino acids. Germline CDR1 is SGHTA and CDR2 is FQGNSA.

The chain carries TRBV27 and TRBJ1-5; TRBD1 matches at 7 bases. The germline CDR1 and CDR2 sequences are MNHEY and SMNVEV (reference sequence). Trimming cost V 2 bases and J 1 base; bases outside gene matches: 2. This CDR3 comprises 15 residues. The CDR3 sequence is CASSLARGSNQPQHF. DNA of the CDR3: TGTGCCAGCAGTTTAGCCAGGGGGAGCAATCAGCCCCAGCATTTT.

The CDR3 reads CASSPDRGAAQHF. As DNA, the CDR3 is TGTGCCAGCAGTCCCGACAGGGGAGCAGCCCAGCATTTT. The chain uses TRBV6-1 and TRBJ1-5; 8 bases line up with TRBD1. The CDR3 is made up of 13 amino acids. Looked up from germline, CDR1 is MNHNS and CDR2 is SASEGT. V dropped 5 bases and J dropped 11; count of bases not matched to a gene: 8.

This chain connects TRBV7-2 to TRBJ1-2; D gene unclear. Trimming pared 5 bases from V and 7 bases from J, leaving 11 bases between. Per germline, CDR1 SGHTA and CDR2 FQGNSA. CDR3 length equals 12 residues. CDR3 coding DNA: TGTGCCAGCAGCCGTGCAGTTTCTGGCTACACCTTC. It specifies CASSRAVSGYTF.

The table lists this clone with a few counts. The chain is built from TRBV7-9 and TRBJ1-3, with no clear D. Per the germline V gene, CDR1 is SEHNR and CDR2 is FQNEAQ (reference sequence). The CDR3 is 17 amino acids. V was clipped by 1 base and J by 0 bases, with 13 bases between them. In DNA, the CDR3 is TGTGCCAGCAGCTTAGTGAGAGGGAAGAGCTCTGGAAACACCATATATTTT. It translates to CASSLVRGKSSGNTIYF. Based on the CDR3 plus reference TRBV7-9 and TRBJ1-3, the full variable domain is DTGVSQNPRHKITKRGQNVTFRCDPISEHNRLYWYRQTLGQGPEFLTYFQNEAQLEKSRLLSDRFSAERPKGSFSTLEIQRTEQGDSAMYLCASSLVRGKSSGNTIYFGEGSWLTVV.

This chain uses TRBV11-2 with TRBJ2-3, with D possibly being TRBD1 (6 bases). The V gene lost 2 bases and the J gene lost 2 bases, with 11 bases spanning the gap. Germline V CDR1 and CDR2: SGHAT, FQNNGV. The CDR3 totals 15 residues. The CDR3 DNA reads as TGTGCCAGCAGCTTATTAGGGGGAACCACAGATACGCAGTATTTT. The encoded protein is CASSLLGGTTDTQYF. Full variable domain (missing parts from reference TRBV11-2 and TRBJ2-3): EAGVAQSPRYKIIEKRQSVAFWCNPISGHATLYWYQQILGQGPKLLIQFQNNGVVDDSQLPKDRFSAERLKGVDSTLKIQPAKLEDSAVYLCASSLLGGTTDTQYFGPGTRLTVL.

With regard to this clone: One junction end does not reproduce the germline sequence, and a read error may be involved. Other DNA sequences within the sample encode an identical CDR3. J is TRBJ2-5 and V is TRBV25-1, with 10 positions matching TRBD2. Looked up from germline, CDR1 is MGHDK and CDR2 is SYGVNS. The CDR3 spans 13 residues. The DNA for the CDR3 is TGTGCTAGCAGCAGAGCGGGAGGGGAGACCCAGTACTTC. Its protein is CASSRAGGETQYF.

The chain uses TRBV19 and TRBJ1-2; D is undetermined. The V gene lost 5 bases and the J gene lost 3 bases, with 13 bases spanning the gap. This CDR3 is built from 14 residues. Germline V gene data show CDR1 as LNHDA and CDR2 as SQIVND (reference sequence). The CDR3: CASSRRHPDYGYTF. CDR3 sequence (DNA): TGTGCCAGTAGTCGAAGACACCCCGACTATGGCTACACCTTC.

This chain uses TRBV27 with TRBJ2-7, with a weak D call TRBD2 (6 bases). Trimming shortened V by 5 bases and J by 7 bases, and 21 bases separated the two germline ends. The CDR3 totals 15 residues. CDR1 MNHEY and CDR2 SMNVEV come from the germline V gene (reference sequence). CDR3 DNA sequence: TGTGCCAGCAGTCCCTCGGTGGGGGGTTTTAATGAGCAGTACTTC. This translates into CASSPSVGGFNEQYF.

This sequence joins TRBV5-8 and TRBJ2-5; 7 nucleotides line up with TRBD2. V lost 6 bases and J lost 1; bases outside the gene matches: 6. The CDR3 is 14 residues long. From germline, CDR1 is SGHTS and CDR2 YDEGEE. The CDR3 DNA is TGTGCCAGCACCGTTGGCGGGGGCCAAGAGACCCAGTACTTC. Residues: CASTVGGGQETQYF.

The V call is TRBV18, the J call TRBJ1-5, with D possibly being TRBD1 (5 bases). V was shortened by 1 base and J by 5 bases, with 15 bases between the two germline ends. The CDR3 is 16 amino acids. In germline, CDR1 is KGHSH, CDR2 LQKENI. This CDR3 reads CASSPRGDIWYQPQHF. For the CDR3, the DNA is TGTGCCAGCTCACCACGGGGGGATATTTGGTATCAGCCCCAGCATTTT.

The rearrangement joins TRBV5-1 to TRBJ2-5, with 9 bases matching TRBD2. Germline assignment: CDR1 SGHRS and CDR2 YFSETQ. The V segment lost 0 bases and the J segment 3 bases; nucleotides outside the gene matches: 6. There are 16 residues in the CDR3. The CDR3 protein is CASSLELAGPKETQYF. The CDR3 DNA is TGCGCCAGCAGCTTGGAACTAGCGGGTCCAAAAGAGACCCAGTACTTC.

The chain joins TRBV5-1 to TRBJ2-3; 7 nucleotides agree with TRBD1. The junction had 4 bases not matched to a gene; V was cut back by 4 bases and J by 2 bases. The CDR3 has 14 residues. Germline CDR1 is SGHRS and CDR2 is YFSETQ. Here the CDR3 reads CASSPGTATDTQYF. Written as DNA, the CDR3 is TGCGCCAGCAGCCCAGGGACAGCCACAGATACGCAGTATTTT. The whole variable domain, filled in from reference TRBV5-1 and TRBJ2-3, reads KAGVTQTPRYLIKTRGQQVTLSCSPISGHRSVSWYQQTPGQGLQFLFEYFSETQRNKGNFPGRFSGRQFSNSRSEMNVSTLELGDSALYLCASSPGTATDTQYFGPGTRLTVL.

By its share, this clone is medium-sized. The CDR3 DNA reads TGTGCCAGCAGTGAACCCGGGACAGAAAACACCGGGGAGCTGTTTTTT. Translating gives CASSEPGTENTGELFF. The chain is built from TRBV6-1 and TRBJ2-2; 7 nucleotides line up with TRBD1. In germline, CDR1 is MNHNS, CDR2 SASEGT. V was clipped by 2 bases and J by 2 bases; unmatched bases: 5. The CDR3 has 16 residues.

The genes are TRBV4-2 and TRBJ2-3; TRBD2 matches at 11 bases. The CDR3 spans 16 residues. From germline, CDR1 is LGHNA and CDR2 YNFKEQ. J was trimmed by 2 bases and V by 1 base; bases with no gene match: 2. In DNA form, the CDR3 reads TGTGCCAGCAGCCAAGGACTAGCGGGGTACACAGATACGCAGTATTTT. It specifies CASSQGLAGYTDTQYF.

This chain uses TRBV2 with TRBJ1-4; 9 nucleotides agree with TRBD1. The V segment lost 7 bases and the J segment 4 bases; nucleotides outside the gene matches: 4. This CDR3 comprises 14 residues. The germline V gene has CDR1 SNHLY and CDR2 FYNNEI. The CDR3 DNA is TGTGCCAGCACCGGACAGGGGAATAATGAAAAACTGTTTTTT. Amino acids: CASTGQGNNEKLFF.

The chain is built from TRBV7-8 and TRBJ2-1, with D possibly TRBD2 on 6 matching bases. CDR3 size: 16 residues. Trimming stripped 3 bases from V and 0 bases from J, with 12 bases between. Germline CDR1 is SGHVS and CDR2 is FQNEAQ. The CDR3 loop reads CASSLVGGISYNEQFF. The CDR3 DNA is TGTGCCAGCAGCTTGGTCGGCGGGATCTCCTACAATGAGCAGTTCTTC.

This chain uses TRBV27 with TRBJ2-7; a possible D gene is TRBD1 (6 bases). The CDR3 runs to 14 residues. V lost 3 bases and J lost 6, with 15 bases in between. Looked up from germline, CDR1 is MNHEY and CDR2 is SMNVEV (reference sequence). The CDR3 is CASSFQGPRGEQYF. The CDR3 DNA sequence: TGTGCCAGCAGTTTTCAGGGGCCCAGGGGCGAGCAGTACTTC.

The genes are TRBV6-6 and TRBJ2-7, with 7 bases lining up with TRBD1. Trimming removed 4 bases from V and 0 bases from J; junction bases left unmatched: 6. This CDR3 region has 15 residues. CDR1 is MNHNY, CDR2 SVGAGI, per germline (reference sequence). The CDR3 region has the DNA TGTGCCAGCAGTTCCCAGGGGGTTAGCTCCTACGAGCAGTACTTC. Translation gives CASSSQGVSSYEQYF.

This clone was picked up a small number of times. The chain uses TRBV28 and TRBJ1-1; 9 nucleotides match TRBD1. Per germline, CDR1 MDHEN and CDR2 SYDVKM. This CDR3 comprises 14 residues. Trimming cost V 8 bases and J 10 bases; bases outside gene matches: 14. CDR3 coding DNA: TGTGCCAGCCAAAAAAGGACAGGGGCAAAGATAGCTTTCTTT. Its translation: CASQKRTGAKIAFF.

V usage is TRBV9 and J usage is TRBJ2-2; tentative D call: TRBD2 (6 bases). The CDR3 is 13 residues long. Between the trimmed V and J ends, which lost 7 bases and 5 bases, there was a span of 12 bases. The germline gives CDR1 SGDLS, CDR2 YYNGEE. In DNA, the CDR3 is TGTGCCAGCCCCTGGCGGGAAACCGGGGAGCTGTTTTTT. Amino acid sequence: CASPWRETGELFF.

The gene calls are TRBV7-9 and TRBJ2-5; a possible D gene is TRBD1 (6 bases). This CDR3 has 14 residues. The V and J ends lost 10 bases and 4 bases respectively, with 19 bases between them. CDR1 SEHNR and CDR2 FQNEAQ come from the germline V gene (reference sequence). This chain's CDR3 is CANIRLGGRETQYF. CDR3 DNA sequence: TGTGCCAACATTCGTCTAGGGGGTCGAGAGACCCAGTACTTC.

The chain is built from TRBV19 and TRBJ2-7; the match to TRBD1 covers 9 bases. V lost 5 bases, J lost 2 bases, and 4 bases stayed unmatched. This CDR3 region has 14 residues. The germline V gene encodes CDR1 LNHDA and CDR2 SQIVND (reference sequence). CDR3 bases: TGTGCCAGTAGTTCGGACAGGGGCGCCTACGAGCAGTACTTC. It codes for CASSSDRGAYEQYF.

The sample holds one count of this clone. The chain has TRBV10-3 and TRBJ1-2, with a tentative D call TRBD1 (5 bases). Per the germline V gene, CDR1 is ENHRY and CDR2 is SYGVKD. Deletions cut 7 bases from V and 4 bases from J, with 13 bases between. The CDR3 covers 13 residues. The CDR3 here is CAITRGKGYGYTF. In DNA, the CDR3 is TGTGCCATCACGCGGGGGAAGGGCTATGGCTACACCTTC.

This clone was observed a single time. The rearrangement links TRBV18 to TRBJ2-7; D perhaps matches TRBD2 (7 bases). From germline, CDR1 is KGHSH and CDR2 LQKENI. Trimming pared 5 bases from V and 0 bases from J, leaving 14 bases between. This CDR3 comprises 15 residues. The CDR3 sequence is CASSSYRDYSYEQYF. In nucleotides, the CDR3 is TGTGCCAGCTCATCCTACAGGGACTACTCCTACGAGCAGTACTTC. The full variable domain, in which reference TRBV18 and TRBJ2-7 provide the parts outside the CDR3, is NAGVMQNPRHLVRRRGQEARLRCSPMKGHSHVYWYRQLPEEGLKFMVYLQKENIIDESGMPKERFSAEFPKEGPSILRIQQVVRGDSAAYFCASSSYRDYSYEQYFGPGTRLTVT.

The genes are TRBV6-5 and TRBJ1-1; no clear D. With 7 bases removed from V and 3 bases from J, the gap between germline ends came to 15 bases. The CDR3 covers 14 residues. Germline V CDR1 and CDR2: MNHEY, SVGAGI. DNA of the CDR3: TGTGCCAGCACCCTAATTGCCCACGACACTGAAGCTTTCTTT. Its translation is CASTLIAHDTEAFF.

V and J are TRBV18 and TRBJ2-1, with D possibly matching TRBD2 (6 bases). V lost 0 bases and J lost 3, with 12 bases in between. The germline gives CDR1 KGHSH, CDR2 LQKENI. The CDR3 loop spans 16 amino acids. In DNA form, the CDR3 reads TGTGCCAGCTCACCACCGGGGAGGCTCAACTACAATGAGCAGTTCTTC. Its protein product is CASSPPGRLNYNEQFF.

This clone was counted between two and nine times. This chain uses TRBV5-1 with TRBJ1-4; tentative D call: TRBD1 (5 bases). Trimming took off 3 bases at V and 8 bases at J, with 14 bases between the two ends. This CDR3 contains 14 residues. CDR1 is SGHRS and CDR2 is YFSETQ in the germline V gene. CDR3 in amino acids: CASSWGLGGEKLFF. CDR3 bases: TGCGCCAGCAGCTGGGGCCTCGGGGGAGAAAAACTGTTTTTT.